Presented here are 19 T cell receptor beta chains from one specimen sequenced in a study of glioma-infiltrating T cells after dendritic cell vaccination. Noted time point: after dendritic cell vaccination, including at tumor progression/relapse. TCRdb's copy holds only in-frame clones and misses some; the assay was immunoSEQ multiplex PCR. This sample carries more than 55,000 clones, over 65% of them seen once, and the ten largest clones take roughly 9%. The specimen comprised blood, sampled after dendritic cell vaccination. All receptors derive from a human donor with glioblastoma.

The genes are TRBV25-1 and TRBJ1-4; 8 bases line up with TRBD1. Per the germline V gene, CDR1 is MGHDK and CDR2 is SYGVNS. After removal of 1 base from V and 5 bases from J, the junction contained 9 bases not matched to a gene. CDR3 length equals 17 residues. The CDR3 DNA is TGTGCCAGCAGTGAATTAGCAGGGGGCGCGTGGAATGAAAAACTGTTTTTT. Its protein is CASSELAGGAWNEKLFF.

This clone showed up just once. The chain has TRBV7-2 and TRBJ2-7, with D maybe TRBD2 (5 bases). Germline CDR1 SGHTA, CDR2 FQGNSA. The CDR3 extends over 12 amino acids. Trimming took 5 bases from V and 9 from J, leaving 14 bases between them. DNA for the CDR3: TGTGCCAGCAGCCCCAGCGGAAACGGGCAGTACTTC. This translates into CASSPSGNGQYF. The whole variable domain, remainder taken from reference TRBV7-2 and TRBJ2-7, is GAGVSQSPSNKVTEKGKDVELRCDPISGHTALYWYRQSLGQGLEFLIYFQGNSAPDKSGLPSDRFSAERTGGSVSTLTIQRTQQEDSAVYLCASSPSGNGQYFGPGTRLTVT.

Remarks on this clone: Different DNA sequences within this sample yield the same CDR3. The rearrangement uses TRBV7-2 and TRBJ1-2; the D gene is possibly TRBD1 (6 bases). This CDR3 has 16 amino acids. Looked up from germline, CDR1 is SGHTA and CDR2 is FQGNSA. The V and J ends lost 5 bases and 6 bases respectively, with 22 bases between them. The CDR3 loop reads CASSLSFVTGSNGYTF. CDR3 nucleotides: TGTGCCAGCAGCCTTTCGTTCGTTACAGGGTCCAATGGCTACACCTTC.

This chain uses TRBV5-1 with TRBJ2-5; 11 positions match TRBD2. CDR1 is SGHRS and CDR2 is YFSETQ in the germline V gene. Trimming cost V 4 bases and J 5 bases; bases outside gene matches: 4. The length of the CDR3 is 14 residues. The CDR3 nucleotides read TGCGCCAGCAGCCGGGGACTAGCGGACGAGACCCAGTACTTC. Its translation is CASSRGLADETQYF.

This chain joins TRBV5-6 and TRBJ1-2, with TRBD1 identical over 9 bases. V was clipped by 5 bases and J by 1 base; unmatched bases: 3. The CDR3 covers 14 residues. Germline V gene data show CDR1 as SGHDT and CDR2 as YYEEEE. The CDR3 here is CASSGTGLNYGYTF. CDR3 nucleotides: TGTGCCAGCAGTGGGACAGGGCTTAACTATGGCTACACCTTC.

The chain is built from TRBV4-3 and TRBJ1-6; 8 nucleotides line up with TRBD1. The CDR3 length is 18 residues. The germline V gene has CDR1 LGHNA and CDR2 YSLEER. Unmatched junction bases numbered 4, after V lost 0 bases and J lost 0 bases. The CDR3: CASSQEGQASSYNSPLHF. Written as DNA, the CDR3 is TGCGCCAGCAGCCAAGAGGGACAGGCCTCCTCCTATAATTCACCCCTCCACTTT.

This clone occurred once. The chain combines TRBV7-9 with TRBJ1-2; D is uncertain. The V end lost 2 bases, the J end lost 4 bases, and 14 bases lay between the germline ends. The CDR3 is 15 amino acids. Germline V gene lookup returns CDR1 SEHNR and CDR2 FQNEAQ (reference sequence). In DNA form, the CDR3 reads TGTGCCAGCAGCTTACTCCGGACTGAAGCCTATGGCTACACCTTC. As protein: CASSLLRTEAYGYTF. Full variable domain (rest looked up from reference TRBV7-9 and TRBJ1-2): DTGVSQNPRHKITKRGQNVTFRCDPISEHNRLYWYRQTLGQGPEFLTYFQNEAQLEKSRLLSDRFSAERPKGSFSTLEIQRTEQGDSAMYLCASSLLRTEAYGYTFGSGTRLTVV.

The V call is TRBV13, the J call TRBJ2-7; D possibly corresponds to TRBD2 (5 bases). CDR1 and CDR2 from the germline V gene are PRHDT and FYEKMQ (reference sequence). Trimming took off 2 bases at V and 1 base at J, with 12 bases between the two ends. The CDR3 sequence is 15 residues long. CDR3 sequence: CASSLQTGYSYEQYF. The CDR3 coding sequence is TGTGCCAGCAGCTTACAAACGGGATATTCCTACGAGCAGTACTTC.

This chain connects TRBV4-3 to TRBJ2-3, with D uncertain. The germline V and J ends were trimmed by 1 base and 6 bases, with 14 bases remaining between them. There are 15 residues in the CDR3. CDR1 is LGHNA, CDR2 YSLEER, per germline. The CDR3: CASSQVGGARDTQYF. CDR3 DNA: TGCGCCAGCAGCCAAGTAGGTGGCGCCAGGGATACGCAGTATTTT.

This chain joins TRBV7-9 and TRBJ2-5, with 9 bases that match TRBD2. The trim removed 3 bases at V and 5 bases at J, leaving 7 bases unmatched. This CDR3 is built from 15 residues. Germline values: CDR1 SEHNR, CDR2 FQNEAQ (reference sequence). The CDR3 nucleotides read TGTGCCAGCAGCTTGACTAGCGGCCGGGGGGAGACCCAGTACTTC. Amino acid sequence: CASSLTSGRGETQYF.

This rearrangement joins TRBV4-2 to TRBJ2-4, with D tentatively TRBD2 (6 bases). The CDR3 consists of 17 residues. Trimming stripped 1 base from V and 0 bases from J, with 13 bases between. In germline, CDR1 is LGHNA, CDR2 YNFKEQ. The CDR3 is CASSQVVGGVAKNIQYF. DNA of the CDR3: TGTGCCAGCAGCCAAGTAGTCGGGGGAGTAGCCAAAAACATTCAGTACTTC.

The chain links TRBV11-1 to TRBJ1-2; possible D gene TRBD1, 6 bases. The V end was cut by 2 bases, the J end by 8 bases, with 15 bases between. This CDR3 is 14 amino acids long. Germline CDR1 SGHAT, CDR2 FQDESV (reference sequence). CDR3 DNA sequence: TGTGCCAGCAGCTTAATTGGACAGACATCAGGCTACACCTTC. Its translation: CASSLIGQTSGYTF.

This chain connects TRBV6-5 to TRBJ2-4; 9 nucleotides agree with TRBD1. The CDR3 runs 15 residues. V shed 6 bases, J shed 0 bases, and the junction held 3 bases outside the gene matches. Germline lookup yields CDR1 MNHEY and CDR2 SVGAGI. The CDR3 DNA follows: TGTGCCAGCAGGCGGACAGGGGAAGCCAAAAACATTCAGTACTTC. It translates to CASRRTGEAKNIQYF.

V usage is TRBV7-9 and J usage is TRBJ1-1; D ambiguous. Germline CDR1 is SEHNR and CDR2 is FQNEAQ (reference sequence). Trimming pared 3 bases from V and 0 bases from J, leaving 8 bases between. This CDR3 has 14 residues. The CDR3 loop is CASSLFQVNTEAFF. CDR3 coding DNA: TGTGCCAGCAGCTTGTTCCAGGTGAACACTGAAGCTTTCTTT.

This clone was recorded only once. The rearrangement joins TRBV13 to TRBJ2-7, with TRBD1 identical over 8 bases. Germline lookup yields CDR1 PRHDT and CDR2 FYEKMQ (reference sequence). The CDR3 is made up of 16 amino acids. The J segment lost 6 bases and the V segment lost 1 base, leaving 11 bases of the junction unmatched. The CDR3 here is CASSLVGQGILSEQYF. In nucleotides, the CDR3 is TGTGCCAGCAGCTTAGTAGGACAGGGAATTCTTTCCGAGCAGTACTTC. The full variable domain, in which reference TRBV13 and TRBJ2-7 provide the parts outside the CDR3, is AAGVIQSPRHLIKEKRETATLKCYPIPRHDTVYWYQQGPGQDPQFLISFYEKMQSDKGSIPDRFSAQQFSDYHSELNMSSLELGDSALYFCASSLVGQGILSEQYFGPGTRLTVT.

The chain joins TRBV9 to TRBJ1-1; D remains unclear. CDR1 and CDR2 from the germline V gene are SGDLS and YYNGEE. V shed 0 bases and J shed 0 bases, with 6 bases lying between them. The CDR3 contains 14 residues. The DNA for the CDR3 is TGTGCCAGCAGCGTAGACTTAGTGAACACTGAAGCTTTCTTT. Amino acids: CASSVDLVNTEAFF. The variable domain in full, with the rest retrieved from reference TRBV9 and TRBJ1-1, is DSGVTQTPKHLITATGQRVTLRCSPRSGDLSVYWYQQSLDQGLQFLIQYYNGEERAKGNILERFSAQQFPDLHSELNLSSLELGDSALYFCASSVDLVNTEAFFGQGTRLTVV.

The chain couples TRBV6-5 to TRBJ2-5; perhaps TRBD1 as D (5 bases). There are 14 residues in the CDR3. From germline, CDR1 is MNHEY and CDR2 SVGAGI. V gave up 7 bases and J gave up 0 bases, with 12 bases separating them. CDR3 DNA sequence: TGTGCCAGCACCTCCCAGGGTAACCAAGAGACCCAGTACTTC. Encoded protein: CASTSQGNQETQYF.

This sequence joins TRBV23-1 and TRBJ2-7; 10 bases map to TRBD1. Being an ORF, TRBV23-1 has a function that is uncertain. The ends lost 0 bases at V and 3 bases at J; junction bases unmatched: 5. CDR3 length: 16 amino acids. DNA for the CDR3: TGCGCCAGCAGTCAATCTGTGACAGGGGGCCACTACGAGCAGTACTTC. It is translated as CASSQSVTGGHYEQYF.

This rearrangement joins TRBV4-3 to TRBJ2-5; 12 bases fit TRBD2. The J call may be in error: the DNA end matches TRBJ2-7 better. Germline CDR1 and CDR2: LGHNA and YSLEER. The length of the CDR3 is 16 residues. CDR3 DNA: TGCGCCAGCAGCCAAAACCCTAGCGGGGGGGGGTACGAGCAGTACTTC. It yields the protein CASSQNPSGGGYEQYF.